Presented here are 22 T cell receptor beta chains from one specimen sequenced in a study of regulatory T cells in long-lasting Graves disease. Building of the TCR beta libraries involved iRepertoire HTBI primers and Arm-PCR of CDR3 regions. TCRdb reprocessed the multiplex PCR reads via MiXCR and lists one record per CDR3 protein. This table has some 220,000 distinct CDR3 sequences, roughly 19% appearing once. Time point reported: newly diagnosed GD, antithyroid drugs for less than 3 months. Generation of the TCR library employed RNA extracted from PBMCs. The sample was also reused in another study, on T cells in Graves' hyperthyroidism and ophthalmopathy.

The sample here was peripheral blood mononuclear cells (PBMCs), taken at new diagnosis, from a patient treated with antithyroid drugs. The receptors come from a woman in her 30s with Graves disease.

In its sample, this clonotype was seen many times. The V and J genes are TRBV12-3 or TRBV12-4 and TRBJ2-4, with 9 bases lining up with TRBD1. J gave up 7 bases and V 5 bases, and 9 bases lay outside the gene matches. This CDR3 spans 15 amino acids. CDR3 in amino acids: CASSPHRQGGNIQYF. The CDR3, as DNA: TGTGCCAGCAGTCCACACCGACAGGGGGGTAACATTCAGTACTTC.

This clonotype was counted many times. The chain recombines TRBV20-1 with TRBJ2-5; maybe TRBD2 (5 bases). The CDR3 loop spans 14 amino acids. V was cut by 0 bases and J by 1 base, with 9 bases left in between. Germline V gene lookup returns CDR1 DFQATT and CDR2 SNEGSKA (reference sequence). CDR3 sequence: CSARDGGAQETQYF. The CDR3 nucleotides read TGCAGTGCTAGAGATGGAGGCGCCCAAGAGACCCAGTACTTC.

In this sample, this clonotype turned up many times. The J gene is TRBJ1-1, the V gene TRBV2; 7 bases align to TRBD1. V gave up 6 bases and J gave up 2 bases; unmatched junction bases: 9. The CDR3 runs 15 residues. The germline gives CDR1 SNHLY, CDR2 FYNNEI. CDR3 DNA: TGTGCCAGCAGAGCCTCAGGGGGGAGAAACACTGAAGCTTTCTTT. The encoded protein is CASRASGGRNTEAFF.

This clonotype was seen at least ten times. The V call is TRBV7-6, the J call TRBJ2-7; D ambiguous. Between the trimmed V and J ends, which lost 5 bases and 0 bases, there was a span of 8 bases. CDR3 length equals 13 residues. The germline V gene encodes CDR1 SGHVS and CDR2 FNYEAQ. DNA of the CDR3: TGTGCCAGCAGCGCACTTGCCTCCTACGAGCAGTACTTC. Translation gives CASSALASYEQYF.

A few counts support this clonotype. This chain links TRBV6-1 with TRBJ1-5, with TRBD1 identical over 10 bases. The CDR3 has 15 amino acids. Germline V CDR1 and CDR2: MNHNS, SASEGT. V was pared by 7 bases and J by 3 bases, with 6 bases of the junction left unmatched. The CDR3 region has the DNA TGTGCCAGCAAAACCGACAGGGGGCACAATCAGCCCCAGCATTTT. Its protein is CASKTDRGHNQPQHF.

A remark on this clonotype: Possible read error: a much larger clone is one base away. The chain carries TRBV5-1 and TRBJ2-3, with 9 positions matching TRBD2. The J call may be wrong; the DNA end is better matched by TRBJ2-7. Germline loops: CDR1 SGHRS, CDR2 YFSETQ. The CDR3 has 15 residues. As DNA, the CDR3 is TGCGCCAGCAGCTTGGTTGTAGCGGGAGAGAATGAGCAGTACTTC. It codes for CASSLVVAGENEQYF.

Concerning this clonotype itself: A much larger clone is a single base away; this may be a read error. The chain has TRBV20-1 and TRBJ1-1; 8 positions agree with TRBD1. Germline V gene sequence: CDR1 DFQATT, CDR2 SNEGSKA (reference sequence). This CDR3 has 14 amino acids. V shed 6 bases and J 5 bases; nucleotides not matched to a gene: 11. DNA of the CDR3: TGCAGTGCCCCATCCGGACAGGGCGGAACTGAAGCTTTCTTT. It codes for CSAPSGQGGTEAFF.

This clonotype was counted at least ten times. This chain connects TRBV7-2 to TRBJ1-2; no definite D call. From germline, CDR1 is SGHTA and CDR2 FQGNSA. The CDR3 covers 13 residues. The V end lost 4 bases, the J end lost 2 bases, and 8 bases lay between the germline ends. CDR3 in DNA: TGTGCCAGCAGCTATACTGAGAACTATGGCTACACCTTC. Protein: CASSYTENYGYTF.

This clonotype was recorded many times. This rearrangement joins TRBV9 to TRBJ2-7, with 9 bases lining up with TRBD2. The CDR3 has 14 residues. V was clipped by 2 bases and J by 4 bases; unmatched bases: 4. CDR1 and CDR2 from the germline V gene are SGDLS and YYNGEE. CDR3 region: CASSVAGGVYEQYF. DNA for the CDR3: TGTGCCAGCAGCGTCGCGGGAGGGGTATACGAGCAGTACTTC.

The V and J genes are TRBV12-3 or TRBV12-4 and TRBJ1-3, with 8 nucleotides matching TRBD1. The CDR3 sequence is 15 residues long. V lost 3 bases to trimming and J lost 4 bases; unmatched junction nucleotides: 5. DNA of the CDR3: TGTGCCAGCAGTTTTCAGGGGGCAGTAGGAAACACCATATATTTT. Its translation: CASSFQGAVGNTIYF.

This clonotype was counted at least ten times. The chain is built from TRBV20-1 and TRBJ2-3, with D possibly being TRBD1 or TRBD2 (5 bases each). Germline CDR1 reads DFQATT; CDR2 reads SNEGSKA (reference sequence). The CDR3 has 15 amino acids. V dropped 4 bases and J dropped 3 bases, with 17 bases sitting between them. CDR3 loop: CSATARDHSTDTQYF. The CDR3, as DNA: TGCAGTGCTACAGCCCGGGACCACTCGACAGATACGCAGTATTTT.

This clonotype was recorded at least ten times. A much larger clone lies a single base off, so this may be a read error. J is TRBJ1-5 and V is TRBV12-3 or TRBV12-4; 8 nucleotides agree with TRBD1. V lost 8 bases and J lost 7; bases outside the gene matches: 7. This CDR3 is built from 13 residues. The CDR3 coding sequence is TGTGCCAGCGGAGGACAGGGTGACCAGCCCCAGCATTTT. This translates into CASGGQGDQPQHF.

This clonotype came up many times. The rearrangement joins TRBV2 to TRBJ2-2; maybe TRBD1 (6 bases). The ends were cut back, 6 bases at V and 5 bases at J, with 16 bases in the middle. Germline V gives CDR1 SNHLY, CDR2 FYNNEI. The CDR3 loop spans 15 amino acids. DNA of the CDR3: TGTGCCAGCAGCTCGCTGGGACAAGTAACCGGGGAGCTGTTTTTT. It is translated as CASSSLGQVTGELFF.

Ten or more counts support this clonotype. The V and J genes are TRBV20-1 and TRBJ2-7; D possibly corresponds to TRBD1 (5 bases). The V gene lost 6 bases and the J gene lost 7 bases, with 7 bases spanning the gap. This CDR3 region has 9 residues. CDR1 is DFQATT and CDR2 is SNEGSKA in the germline V gene (reference sequence). In DNA, the CDR3 is TGCAGTGCGACAGAAGAGCAGTACTTC. Translated, it gives CSATEEQYF.

This clonotype showed up many times. V is TRBV28 and J is TRBJ1-2, with 9 nucleotides matching TRBD1. The junction had 10 bases not matched to a gene; V was cut back by 4 bases and J by 7 bases. The germline gives CDR1 MDHEN, CDR2 SYDVKM. The CDR3 is made up of 15 amino acids. This CDR3 reads CASSSGDRVEVGYTF. CDR3 coding DNA: TGTGCCAGCAGTTCAGGGGACAGGGTCGAGGTTGGCTACACCTTC.

This clonotype was seen repeatedly, ten times or more. J is TRBJ1-1 and V is TRBV28; D remains ambiguous. Germline V gives CDR1 MDHEN, CDR2 SYDVKM. V was clipped by 4 bases and J by 5 bases, with 26 bases between them. The CDR3 has 18 residues. Written as DNA, the CDR3 is TGTGCCAGCAGTTCCCCCCTTAAGGCGCGAAGGGAAAAAACTGAAGCTTTCTTT. Its protein product is CASSSPLKARREKTEAFF.

Points on this clonotype: The likely explanation is a read error, given a far larger clone one base away. Since no conserved phenylalanine or tryptophan closes the CDR3, a read error is the likely cause. V is TRBV6-2 or TRBV6-3 and J is TRBJ1-2, with D perhaps matching TRBD1 (5 bases). Trimming shortened V by 10 bases and J by 8 bases, and 17 bases separated the two germline ends. CDR3 length: 12 amino acids. Germline V CDR1 and CDR2: MNHEY, SVGEGT. The CDR3, as DNA: TGTGCCAACTCGGGGGAGACGGGCGGCTACACCTTA. Its translation: CANSGETGGYTL.

This clonotype was counted at least ten times. The chain is built from TRBV20-1 and TRBJ2-7; D is undetermined. The CDR3 has 11 amino acids. Germline V lookup: CDR1 DFQATT, CDR2 SNEGSKA (reference sequence). The V end lost 7 bases, the J end lost 6 bases, and 13 bases lay between the germline ends. CDR3 region: CSVPVRAEQYF. The CDR3 region has the DNA TGCAGTGTTCCAGTTAGGGCCGAGCAGTACTTC.

This clonotype has ten or more counts. The rearrangement links TRBV28 to TRBJ1-6, with D possibly TRBD1 on 5 matching bases. Germline V gene data show CDR1 as MDHEN and CDR2 as SYDVKM. V was pared by 6 bases and J by 6 bases, with 12 bases between. This CDR3 has 14 residues. The CDR3 DNA is TGTGCCAGCAGAGTGGGCAGGGCTAATTCACCCCTCCACTTT. Residues: CASRVGRANSPLHF.

This clonotype was found many times. CDR3 protein: CATGGASGNTIYF. CDR3 DNA: TGTGCCACAGGGGGCGCGTCGGGAAACACCATATATTTT. V is TRBV2 and J is TRBJ1-3; 8 bases align to TRBD1. Unmatched junction bases numbered 6, after V lost 10 bases and J lost 4 bases. This CDR3 has 13 residues. Per the germline V gene, CDR1 is SNHLY and CDR2 is FYNNEI.

This clonotype came up a few times. The chain has TRBV6-5 and TRBJ2-1; D is ambiguous. Trimming removed 0 bases from V and 8 bases from J, with 8 bases in between. The CDR3 contains 13 residues. Germline values: CDR1 MNHEY, CDR2 SVGAGI. The CDR3: CASSYSKSDEQFF. The CDR3 DNA is TGTGCCAGCAGTTACTCGAAGTCGGATGAGCAGTTCTTC.

In this sample, this clonotype turned up a few times. A much larger clone sits a single nucleotide away, making a read error possible. V usage is TRBV5-1 and J usage is TRBJ1-6; D gene unclear. The CDR3 loop spans 17 amino acids. V lost 4 bases and J lost 1, with 15 bases in between. Germline loops: CDR1 SGHRS, CDR2 YFSETQ. The CDR3 loop is CASSPGNPGSYNSPLHF. The CDR3 DNA sequence: TGCGCCAGCAGCCCCGGAAATCCGGGATCCTATAATTCACCCCTCCACTTT.